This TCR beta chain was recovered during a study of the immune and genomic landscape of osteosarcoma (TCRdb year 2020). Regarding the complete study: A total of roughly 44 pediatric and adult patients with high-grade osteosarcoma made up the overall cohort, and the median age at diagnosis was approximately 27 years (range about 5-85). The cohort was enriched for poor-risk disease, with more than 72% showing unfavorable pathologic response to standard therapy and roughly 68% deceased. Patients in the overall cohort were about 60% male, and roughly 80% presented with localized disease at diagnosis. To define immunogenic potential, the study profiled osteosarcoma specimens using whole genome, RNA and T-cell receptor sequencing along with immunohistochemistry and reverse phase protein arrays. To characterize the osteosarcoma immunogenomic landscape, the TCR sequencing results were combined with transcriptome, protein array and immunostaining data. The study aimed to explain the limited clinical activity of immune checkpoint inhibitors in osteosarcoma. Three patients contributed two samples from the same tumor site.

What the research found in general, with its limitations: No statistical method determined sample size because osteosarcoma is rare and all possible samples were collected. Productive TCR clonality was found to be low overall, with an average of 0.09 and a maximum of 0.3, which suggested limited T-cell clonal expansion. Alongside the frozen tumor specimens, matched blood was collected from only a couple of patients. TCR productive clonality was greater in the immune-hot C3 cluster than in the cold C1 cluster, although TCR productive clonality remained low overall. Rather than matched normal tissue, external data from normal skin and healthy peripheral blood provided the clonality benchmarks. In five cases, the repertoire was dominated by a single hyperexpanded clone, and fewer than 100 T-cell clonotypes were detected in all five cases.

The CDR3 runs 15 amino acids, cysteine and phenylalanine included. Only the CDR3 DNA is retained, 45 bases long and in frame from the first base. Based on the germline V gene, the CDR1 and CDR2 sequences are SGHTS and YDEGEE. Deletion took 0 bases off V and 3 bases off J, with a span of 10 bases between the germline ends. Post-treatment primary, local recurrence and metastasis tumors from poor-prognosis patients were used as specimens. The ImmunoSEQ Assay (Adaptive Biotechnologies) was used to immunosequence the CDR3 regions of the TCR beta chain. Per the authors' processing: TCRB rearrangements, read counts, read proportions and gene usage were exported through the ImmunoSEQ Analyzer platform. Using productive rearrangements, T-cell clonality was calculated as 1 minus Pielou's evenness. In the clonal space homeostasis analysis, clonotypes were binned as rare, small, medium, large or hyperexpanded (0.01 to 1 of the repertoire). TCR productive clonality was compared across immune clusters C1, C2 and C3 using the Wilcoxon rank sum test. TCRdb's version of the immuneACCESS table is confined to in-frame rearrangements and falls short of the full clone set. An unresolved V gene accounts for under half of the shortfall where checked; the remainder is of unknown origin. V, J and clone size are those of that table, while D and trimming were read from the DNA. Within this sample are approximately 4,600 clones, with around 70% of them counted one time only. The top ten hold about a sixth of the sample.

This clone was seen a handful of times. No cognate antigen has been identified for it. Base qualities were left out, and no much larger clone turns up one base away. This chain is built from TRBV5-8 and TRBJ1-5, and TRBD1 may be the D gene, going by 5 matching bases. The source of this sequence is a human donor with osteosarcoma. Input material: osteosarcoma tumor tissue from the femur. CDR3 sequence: CASSLGIGANQPQHF. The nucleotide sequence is TGTGCCAGCAGCTTGGGCATTGGGGCCAATCAGCCCCAGCATTTT.